Each of the 14 T cell receptor beta chains below was sequenced from the same sample in a study of cytomegalovirus exposure and HLA in healthy donors (dated by TCRdb to about 2017). The library was obtained by the immunoSEQ multiplex PCR assay. The multiplex PCR relied on a mix of 60 forward primers for TCR Vbeta segments and 13 reverse primers for TCR Jbeta segments. Drawn from immuneACCESS, this table holds only the in-frame rearrangements with V and J called that TCRdb kept. Clones are partly lost; checked studies trace under half to an unresolved V gene and leave the rest unexplained. The sample yields roughly 160,000 clones; roughly 84% were counted once. The biggest ten clones account for 0.95% to 1.5% of the sample. The sample consisted of PBMCs. All receptors derive from a boy under 10 years old in good health and CMV-seronegative.

The chain has TRBV11-2 and TRBJ2-7, with 9 bases that match TRBD1. The CDR3 contains 14 residues. V shed 3 bases, J shed 3 bases, and the junction held 3 bases outside the gene matches. The germline V gene encodes CDR1 SGHAT and CDR2 FQNNGV. CDR3 DNA sequence: TGTGCCAGCAGCTTCGGACAGGGGAGCTACGAGCAGTACGTC. This sequence encodes CASSFGQGSYEQYV.

The chain is built from TRBV5-1 and TRBJ2-5; possibly TRBD2 for D (5 bases). CDR3 size: 13 residues. CDR1 and CDR2 (germline): SGHRS, YFSETQ. V was pared by 0 bases and J by 3 bases, with 6 bases between. The CDR3 DNA sequence: TGCGCCAGCAGCTTGGGACTAAAAGAGACCCAGTACTTC. Protein sequence: CASSLGLKETQYF.

This clone was detected only once. The chain has TRBV5-8 and TRBJ2-7, with 11 bases matching TRBD2. The ends lost 5 bases at V and 0 bases at J; junction bases unmatched: 4. The CDR3 length is 15 residues. CDR1 and CDR2 from the germline V gene are SGHTS and YDEGEE. CDR3: CASSIAGGVSYEQYV. The CDR3 nucleotides read TGTGCCAGCAGTATAGCGGGGGGGGTCTCCTACGAGCAGTACGTC.

The chain employs TRBV6-1 and TRBJ1-5; the match to TRBD1 covers 10 bases. Per the germline V gene, CDR1 is MNHNS and CDR2 is SASEGT. The CDR3 is 15 residues long. V shed 8 bases and J 4 bases; nucleotides not matched to a gene: 8. The CDR3 loop is CASSPRQGANQPQHF. Here the CDR3 DNA reads TGTGCCAGCTCGCCCCGACAGGGGGCAAATCAGCCCCAGCATTTT.

The chain recombines TRBV6-1 with TRBJ1-4; D unresolved. The V end lost 0 bases, the J end lost 0 bases, and 8 bases lay between the germline ends. Germline loops: CDR1 MNHNS, CDR2 SASEGT. This CDR3 comprises 16 residues. The CDR3 nucleotides read TGTGCCAGCAGTGAAGCATCGACTGCAACTAATGAAAAACTGTTTTTT. Protein product: CASSEASTATNEKLFF.

The CDR3 DNA is TGTGCCAGCAGTGAAGTCGGGGGGCAGAGCACAGATACGCAGTATTTT. This gives the protein CASSEVGGQSTDTQYF. This chain joins TRBV6-1 and TRBJ2-3; D perhaps matches TRBD2 (7 bases). The CDR3 runs 16 residues. Germline V gene lookup returns CDR1 MNHNS and CDR2 SASEGT. V was cut by 1 base and J by 0 bases, with 11 bases left in between.

The V and J genes are TRBV9 and TRBJ2-7, with D maybe TRBD1 (5 bases). V lost 10 bases to trimming and J lost 3 bases, with 26 bases between them. CDR3 length: 16 residues. The germline V gene has CDR1 SGDLS and CDR2 YYNGEE. CDR3 bases: TGTGCCCAGCAGGGAAATTTAGACGATGATGGCTACGAGCAGTACGTC. Protein sequence: CAQQGNLDDDGYEQYV.

V and J are TRBV5-1 and TRBJ2-1; 8 bases map to TRBD1. Losses at the gene ends were 3 bases for V and 9 bases for J; bases not matched to a gene: 14. Per the germline V gene, CDR1 is SGHRS and CDR2 is YFSETQ. The CDR3 extends over 16 amino acids. The CDR3 sequence is CASSSSRGQELAEQFF. The CDR3 DNA reads as TGCGCCAGCAGCTCATCGCGGGGACAGGAATTGGCTGAGCAGTTCTTC. Filled out from reference TRBV5-1 and TRBJ2-1, the complete variable domain reads KAGVTQTPRYLIKTRGQQVTLSCSPISGHRSVSWYQQTPGQGLQFLFEYFSETQRNKGNFPGRFSGRQFSNSRSEMNVSTLELGDSALYLCASSSSRGQELAEQFFGPGTRLTVL.

The chain is built from TRBV30 and TRBJ1-5; D possibly corresponds to TRBD1 (5 bases). The CDR3 is made up of 15 amino acids. Germline CDR1 reads GTSNPN; CDR2 reads SVGIG (reference sequence). The V end was cut by 0 bases, the J end by 3 bases, with 12 bases between. CDR3 nucleotide sequence: TGTGCCTGGAGTGTACCCGGGACTCCCAATCAGCCCCAGCATTTT. Residues: CAWSVPGTPNQPQHF.

The V and J genes are TRBV27 and TRBJ1-6, with TRBD1 identical over 8 bases. Trimming removed 3 bases from V and 5 bases from J; junction bases left unmatched: 3. CDR1 and CDR2 from the germline V gene are MNHEY and SMNVEV (reference sequence). CDR3 length equals 15 residues. DNA for the CDR3: TGTGCCAGCAGTTTTGTGGGACAGGATAATTCACCCCTCCACTTT. Protein product: CASSFVGQDNSPLHF.

This clone occurred a few times. This sequence joins TRBV19 and TRBJ2-2; D is uncertain. Germline V gene lookup returns CDR1 LNHDA and CDR2 SQIVND (reference sequence). The CDR3 loop spans 12 amino acids. V gave up 5 bases and J gave up 1 base, with 2 bases separating them. Here the CDR3 DNA reads TGTGCCAGTAGTCTGAACACCGGGGAGCTGTTTTTT. Translating gives CASSLNTGELFF. The whole variable domain, filled in from reference TRBV19 and TRBJ2-2, reads DGGITQSPKYLFRKEGQNVTLSCEQNLNHDAMYWYRQDPGQGLRLIYYSQIVNDFQKGDIAEGYSVSREKKESFPLTVTSAQKNPTAFYLCASSLNTGELFFGEGSRLTVL.

This clone has only one observation. The chain recombines TRBV5-1 with TRBJ2-2, with TRBD2 matching 8 bases. Germline loops: CDR1 SGHRS, CDR2 YFSETQ. The J segment lost 4 bases and the V segment lost 1 base, leaving 9 bases of the junction unmatched. The CDR3 covers 17 residues. CDR3 protein: CASSLIGPGGPTGELFF. CDR3 coding DNA: TGCGCCAGCAGCTTGATCGGCCCGGGAGGGCCCACCGGGGAGCTGTTTTTT.

As to this clone: Other nucleotide sequences from this sample produce the same CDR3. This rearrangement joins TRBV7-7 to TRBJ2-5; 7 bases line up with TRBD2. The CDR3 extends over 14 amino acids. The V gene end was trimmed by 6 bases and the J gene end by 5 bases; junction bases not matched to a gene: 9. Germline V gene data show CDR1 as SSHAT and CDR2 as FNYEAQ (reference sequence). The CDR3 DNA is TGTGCCAGCAGTCCCTCGGGGGGAGGGGAGACCCAGTACTTC. It codes for CASSPSGGGETQYF.

This chain connects TRBV6-1 to TRBJ2-7; 7 nucleotides align to TRBD1. Germline-derived CDR1 and CDR2 are MNHNS and SASEGT. The ends lost 4 bases at V and 6 bases at J; junction bases unmatched: 3. The CDR3 is 12 amino acids. CDR3 sequence reads: CASSADRREQYF. The CDR3 bases are TGTGCCAGCAGTGCGGACAGGCGCGAGCAGTACTTC.